This TCR beta chain was profiled in a study of blood T cell repertoires in COVID-19 (dated by TCRdb to the early 2020s). With regard to the full study: Samples covering the acute and convalescent phases of COVID-19 were provided by collaborators in the United States, Italy and Spain. The material from the prospective study consisted of cDNA or gDNA derived from T cells, B-cell-depleted T cells, or PBMCs. The repertoires were made available in a free public database intended to serve as a resource for research on the immune response to SARS-CoV-2. Where available, HLA class I and class II types were taken from metadata supplied by the sample provider and were not determined by assay-based typing. Subjects who had been exposed to COVID-19, were actively infected with it, or had recovered from it provided the deeply sampled blood TCRbeta repertoires that made up the dataset. The samples were drawn from the first 160 participants of the ongoing ImmuneRACE study and from 950 to 1,500 subjects provided by 6 global collaborators. Nearly every sample came with metadata listing a de-identified subject ID, COVID-19 status, age in years and sex. Broader findings and caveats from the paper: The quantity of clinical and demographic metadata differed by source and by participant and was supplied without curation.

As regards this clone: Its target antigen remains unknown. Per-nucleotide qualities are absent, and no much larger clonotype sits a single base away.

The CDR3, cysteine through phenylalanine, is 15 amino acids long. Only CDR3 DNA remains: 45 bases, in frame from the first base. From V the trimming removes 6 bases and from J it removes 4 bases, while the gene matches leave 7 bases of the junction unaccounted for. Based on the germline V gene (reference sequence), the CDR1 and CDR2 sequences are LNHDA and SQIVND. TCRbeta CDR3 regions were amplified from genomic DNA by means of the immunoSEQ Assay, a bias-controlled multiplex PCR. Per the source publication's procedure: The number of nucleated cells in each sample was estimated by amplification of reference gene primers within the assay. To quantify the absolute abundance of each unique TCRbeta CDR3 rearrangement, sequence reads were collapsed and filtered. For each sample, productive Simpson clonality was calculated as the square root of Simpson's diversity index across productive rearrangements. The clones in this table, taken by TCRdb from immuneACCESS, are in-frame only. Not every clone is retained; where verified, under half of the shortfall comes from an unresolved V gene, and the cause of the rest is unknown. The D gene and trimming were derived from the DNA, and the V and J assignments and clone size from that table. Counted in this sample were over 85,000 clones; around nine tenths of them appeared once. Of the sample, over 4% is held by the ten largest clones.

Whole blood was collected in K2EDTA tubes by collaborating institutions according to the institutions' own protocols. Collaborator samples were shipped for TCRbeta analysis as frozen whole blood, isolated PBMCs, or DNA extracted from either sample type. This TCR came from a middle-aged man with acute or convalescent COVID-19. Sequencing was carried out using peripheral blood. The rearranged segments are TRBV19 and TRBJ1-2, and 11 junction bases match TRBD1. In nucleotides, the sequence is TGTGCCAGTAGCCCGGGACAGGGGGGATCCTATGGCTACACCTTC. It encodes CASSPGQGGSYGYTF.